These 4 T cell receptor beta chains were sequenced from one sample in a study of human T cells and chemical hapten exposure. Time point denoted: patch test 1, 2 weeks after DPC sensitization. Treatment in this sample: therapeutic diphenylcyclopropenone sensitization with weekly scalp DPC. TCRdb fed the RACE reads into MiXCR, producing one record per CDR3 protein. Here the sample spans more than 80,000 distinct CDR3 sequences, about 6.8% being singletons. The source material was whole blood, sampled in connection with sensitization to the hapten diphenylcyclopropenone (DPC). The origin of the receptors is a woman aged 30 to 39 with alopecia areata. Some clones in this sample may be carry-over from other donors' samples.

This clonotype showed up just a few times. The rearrangement links TRBV10-3 to TRBJ1-1; a possible D gene is TRBD1 (6 bases). Trimming left V 0 bases short and J 0 bases short, with 8 bases between. In germline, CDR1 is ENHRY, CDR2 SYGVKD. CDR3 size: 15 residues. CDR3 region: CAISESTGLNTEAFF. The CDR3, as DNA: TGTGCCATCAGTGAGTCGACAGGATTGAACACTGAAGCTTTCTTT.

Concerning this clonotype: A much larger clonotype is one base distant, so this may be a read error. V and J are TRBV18 and TRBJ2-5; 8 bases map to TRBD2. Germline CDR1 reads KGHSH; CDR2 reads LQKENI. The CDR3 covers 14 residues. Trimming took 5 bases from V and 11 from J; bases not matched to a gene: 13. The CDR3 protein is CASSGATAGGTQYF. The CDR3 nucleotides are TGTGCCAGCTCAGGAGCCACCGCGGGGGGAACTCAGTACTTC.

This clonotype was observed many times. The chain has TRBV20-1 and TRBJ1-4, with D perhaps matching TRBD1 (5 bases). The V gene's germline CDR1 is DFQATT and CDR2 SNEGSKA (reference sequence). CDR3 length: 13 residues. V lost 5 bases, J lost 5 bases, and 12 bases lay in between. CDR3 residues: CSAYGAGNEKLFF. The DNA for the CDR3 is TGCAGTGCTTATGGGGCGGGCAATGAAAAACTGTTTTTT.

The rearrangement links TRBV2 to TRBJ1-2, with 7 bases lining up with TRBD1. The CDR3 loop spans 13 amino acids. V shed 6 bases and J 5 bases; nucleotides not matched to a gene: 6. CDR1 and CDR2 (germline): SNHLY, FYNNEI. The CDR3 sequence is CASSGDSGYGYTF. The DNA of the CDR3 is TGTGCCAGCAGCGGGGACAGCGGATATGGCTACACCTTC. The full variable domain, with the rest looked up from reference TRBV2 and TRBJ1-2, is EPEVTQTPSHQVTQMGQEVILRCVPISNHLYFYWYRQILGQKVEFLVSFYNNEISEKSEIFDDQFSVERPDGSNFTLKIRSTKLEDSAMYFCASSGDSGYGYTFGSGTRLTVV.